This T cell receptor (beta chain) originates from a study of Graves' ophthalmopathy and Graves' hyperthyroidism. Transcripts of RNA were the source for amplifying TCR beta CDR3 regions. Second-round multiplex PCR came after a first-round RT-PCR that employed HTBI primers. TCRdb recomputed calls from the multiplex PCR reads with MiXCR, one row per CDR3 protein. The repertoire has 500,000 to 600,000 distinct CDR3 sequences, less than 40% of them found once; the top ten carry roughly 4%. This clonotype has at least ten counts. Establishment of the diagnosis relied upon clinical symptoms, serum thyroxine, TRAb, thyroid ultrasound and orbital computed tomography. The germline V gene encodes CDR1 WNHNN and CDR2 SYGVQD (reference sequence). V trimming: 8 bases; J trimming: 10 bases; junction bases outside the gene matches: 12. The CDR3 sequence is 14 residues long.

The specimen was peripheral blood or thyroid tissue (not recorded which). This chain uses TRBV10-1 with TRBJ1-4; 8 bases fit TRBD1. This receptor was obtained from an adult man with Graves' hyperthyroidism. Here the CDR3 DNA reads TGCGCCAGCGGTCAAGGACAGGGAATGGGAAAACTGTTTTTT. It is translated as CASGQGQGMGKLFF.